This is a list of T cell receptor beta chains from one sample in a study of regulatory dendritic cells for organ transplantation. Using immunoSEQ multiplex PCR, the repertoire was profiled, and TCRdb retains in-frame clones only, with some absent. The data show about 30,000 clones, 80% to 85% seen once. The sequenced sample was naive CD4+ T cells from blood. The receptors come from a human donor in good health. The CDR3 runs from the conserved cysteine through the conserved F or W. The D gene is left open where the match is weak. Only some rows state a clone size, as once, few, many or a class for expanded clones.

J gene,V gene,clone size,D gene,CDR3 length,CDR3 protein,CDR3 DNA
TRBJ2-1,TRBV5-1,NA,TRBD1,15,CASSPRQGAYNEQFF,TGCGCCAGCAGCCCCCGACAGGGGGCCTACAATGAGCAGTTCTTC
TRBJ1-2,TRBV7-2,NA,NA,16,CASSLARSLGARGYTF,TGTGCCAGCAGCTTAGCGAGGTCATTGGGGGCGCGGGGCTACACCTTC
TRBJ1-1,TRBV19,NA,NA,13,CASSIQRNTEAFF,TGTGCCAGTAGTATACAGCGGAACACTGAAGCTTTCTTT
TRBJ1-2,TRBV5-1,few,TRBD1,14,CASSLGQGDYGYTF,TGCGCCAGCAGCTTGGGCCAGGGGGACTATGGCTACACCTTC
TRBJ2-7,TRBV5-1,once,NA,13,CASRLGEYVEQYF,TGCGCCAGCAGGTTGGGGGAGTACGTCGAGCAGTACTTC
TRBJ1-2,TRBV5-8,NA,NA,15,CASSQGLSEDYGYTF,TGTGCCAGCAGCCAGGGACTCTCGGAAGACTATGGCTACACCTTC
TRBJ1-2,TRBV7-9,few,TRBD1,15,CASSFSDRVGDGYTF,TGTGCCAGCAGCTTCTCAGACAGGGTGGGAGATGGCTACACCTTC
TRBJ1-2,TRBV5-8,NA,NA,14,CASSSRVFDYGYTF,TGTGCCAGCAGCTCCAGGGTGTTTGACTATGGCTACACCTTC
TRBJ1-6,TRBV2,NA,TRBD1,17,CASLHSRQGLINSPLHF,TGTGCCAGCCTGCACAGCAGACAGGGGCTTATAAATTCACCCCTCCACTTT
TRBJ1-6,TRBV19,NA,NA,15,CASSIRSSYNSPLHF,TGTGCCAGTAGTATCCGTAGCTCCTATAATTCACCCCTCCACTTT
TRBJ2-1,TRBV18,once,TRBD1,14,CASFDRESSNEQFF,TGTGCCAGCTTTGACAGGGAAAGTAGCAATGAGCAGTTCTTC
TRBJ2-2,TRBV5-1,NA,NA,14,CASGPGSVTGELFF,TGCGCCAGTGGGCCTGGTTCTGTCACCGGGGAGCTGTTTTTT
TRBJ2-2,TRBV2,NA,TRBD1,15,CASSVVTGDTGELFF,TGTGCCAGCAGTGTCGTTACAGGGGACACCGGGGAGCTGTTTTTT
TRBJ2-6,TRBV19,NA,TRBD1,16,CASSPTGDSGANVLTF,TGTGCCAGTAGTCCCACAGGGGACTCTGGGGCCAACGTCCTGACTTTC
TRBJ2-1,TRBV5-4,few,TRBD2,16,CASSLSLGGGNNEQFF,TGTGCCAGCAGCTTGTCGCTTGGCGGGGGGAACAATGAGCAGTTCTTC
TRBJ1-1,TRBV7-2,NA,TRBD1,14,CASSFTGEATEAFF,TGTGCCAGCAGCTTTACAGGGGAGGCCACTGAAGCTTTCTTT
TRBJ1-1,TRBV23-1,NA,NA,11,CAPRGNTEAFF,TGCGCCCCTAGGGGGAACACTGAAGCTTTCTTT
TRBJ2-1,TRBV19,NA,NA,15,CASSPLSSSYNEQFF,TGTGCCAGTAGCCCCCTTTCTAGCTCCTACAATGAGCAGTTCTTC
TRBJ2-1,TRBV20-1,NA,TRBD2,11,CSARRGGEQFF,TGCAGTGCCCGGCGGGGGGGGGAGCAGTTCTTC
TRBJ2-5,TRBV28,NA,NA,14,CASSLGGPSETQYF,TGTGCCAGCAGTTTAGGAGGGCCTTCGGAGACCCAGTACTTC
TRBJ2-6,TRBV5-4,NA,NA,15,CASSLAAAGANVLTF,TGTGCCAGCAGCTTGGCGGCGGCTGGGGCCAACGTCCTGACTTTC
TRBJ2-6,TRBV7-2,NA,NA,13,CASSIAGANVLTF,TGTGCCAGCAGTATTGCTGGGGCCAACGTCCTGACTTTC
TRBJ1-1,TRBV10-3,few,NA,14,CAISEGGSVTEAFF,TGTGCCATCAGTGAAGGAGGGAGTGTCACTGAAGCTTTCTTT
TRBJ1-5,TRBV2,NA,TRBD1,14,CASNGGTGVQPQHF,TGTGCCAGCAATGGTGGGACAGGGGTTCAGCCCCAGCATTTT